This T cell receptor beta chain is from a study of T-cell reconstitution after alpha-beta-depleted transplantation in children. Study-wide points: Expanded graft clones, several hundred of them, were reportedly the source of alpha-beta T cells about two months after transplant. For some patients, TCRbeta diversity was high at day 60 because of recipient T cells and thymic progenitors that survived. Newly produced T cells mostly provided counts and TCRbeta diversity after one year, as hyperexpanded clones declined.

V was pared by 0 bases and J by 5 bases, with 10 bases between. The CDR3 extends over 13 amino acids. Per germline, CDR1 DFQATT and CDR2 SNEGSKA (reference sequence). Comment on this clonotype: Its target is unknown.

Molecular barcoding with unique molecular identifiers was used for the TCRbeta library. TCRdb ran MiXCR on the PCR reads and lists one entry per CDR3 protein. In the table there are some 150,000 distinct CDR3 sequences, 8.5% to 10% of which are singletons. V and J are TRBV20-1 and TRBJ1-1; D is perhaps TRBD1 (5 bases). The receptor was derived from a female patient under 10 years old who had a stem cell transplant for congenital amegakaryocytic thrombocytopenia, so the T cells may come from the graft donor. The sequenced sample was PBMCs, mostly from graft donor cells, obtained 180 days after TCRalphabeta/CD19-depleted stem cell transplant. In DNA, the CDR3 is TGCAGTGCTAGAGATCTTGGGGGAACTGAAGCTTTCTTT. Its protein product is CSARDLGGTEAFF.